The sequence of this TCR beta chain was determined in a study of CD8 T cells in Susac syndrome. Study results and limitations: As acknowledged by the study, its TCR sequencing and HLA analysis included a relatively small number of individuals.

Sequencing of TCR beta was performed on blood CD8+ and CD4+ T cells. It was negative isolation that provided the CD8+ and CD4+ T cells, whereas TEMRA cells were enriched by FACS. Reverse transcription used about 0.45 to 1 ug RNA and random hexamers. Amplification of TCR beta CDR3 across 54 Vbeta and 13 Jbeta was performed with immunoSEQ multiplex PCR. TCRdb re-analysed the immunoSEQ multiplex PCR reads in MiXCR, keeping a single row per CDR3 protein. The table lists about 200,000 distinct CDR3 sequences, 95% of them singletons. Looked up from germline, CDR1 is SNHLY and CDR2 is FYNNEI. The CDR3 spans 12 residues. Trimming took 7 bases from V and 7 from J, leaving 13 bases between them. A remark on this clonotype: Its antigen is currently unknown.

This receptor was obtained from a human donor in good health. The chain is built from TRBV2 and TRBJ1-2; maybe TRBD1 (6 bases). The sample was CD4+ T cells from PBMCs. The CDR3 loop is CASIARGAGYTF. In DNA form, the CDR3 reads TGTGCCAGCATTGCGAGGGGGGCTGGCTACACCTTC.